This T cell receptor beta chain came from a study of CD8 T cells in ankylosing spondylitis. Study-wide points: A motif of under 10 highly homologous TCR beta variants was seen as apparently characteristic of ankylosing spondylitis blood. Before this, some motif variants had been reported in reactive arthritis synovial fluid and blood.

Generation of TCR beta libraries employed quantitative 5'-RACE incorporating molecular barcodes. TCRdb re-analysed the 5' RACE reads in MiXCR, keeping a single row per CDR3 protein. The table records about 390,000 distinct CDR3 sequences, around 22% of them present only once. V dropped 4 bases and J dropped 2; count of bases not matched to a gene: 14. Germline V CDR1 and CDR2: SGHRS, YFSETQ. The CDR3 loop spans 18 amino acids. With respect to this clonotype: Its antigen is not identified.

The gene calls are TRBV5-1 and TRBJ2-3, with 9 bases lining up with TRBD1. The source material was blood, either unsorted or a sorted T cell fraction (not recorded which). The TCR was taken from a male donor with ankylosing spondylitis. CDR3 residues: CASSPGQGAVGHTDTQYF. CDR3 bases: TGCGCCAGCAGCCCGGGACAGGGTGCGGTAGGGCACACAGATACGCAGTATTTT.